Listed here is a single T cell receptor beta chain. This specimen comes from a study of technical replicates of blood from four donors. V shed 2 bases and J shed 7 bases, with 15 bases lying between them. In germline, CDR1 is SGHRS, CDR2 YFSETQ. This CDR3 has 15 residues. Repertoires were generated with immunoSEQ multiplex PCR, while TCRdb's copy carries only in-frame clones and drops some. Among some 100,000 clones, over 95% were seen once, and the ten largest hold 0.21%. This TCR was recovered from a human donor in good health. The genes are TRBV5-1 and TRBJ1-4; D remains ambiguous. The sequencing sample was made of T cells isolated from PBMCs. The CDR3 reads CASSFTVSGSEKLFF. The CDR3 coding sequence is TGCGCCAGCAGCTTTACTGTGTCAGGAAGTGAAAAACTGTTTTTT.